The 15 T cell receptor beta chains presented below share a single source sample, sequenced in a study of blood T cell repertoires in COVID-19. Assay used: immunoSEQ multiplex PCR; TCRdb lists only in-frame clones, some missing. There are approximately 350,000 clones in the sample; around 80% occur only once, and 2.5% to 3% lies in the top ten. Sequencing input: peripheral blood. These receptors all come from a man aged 25 to 45 with active or convalescent COVID-19.

This clone has just one count. This chain uses TRBV24-1 with TRBJ2-3; 14 bases agree with TRBD2. Germline V gene data show CDR1 as KGHDR and CDR2 as SFDVKD. The CDR3 sequence is 17 residues long. J lost 3 bases, V lost 3 bases, and 4 bases had no gene match. CDR3 region: CATSDLGLAGETDTQYF. DNA of the CDR3: TGTGCCACCAGTGATCTGGGACTAGCGGGGGAAACAGATACGCAGTATTTT.

The genes are TRBV3-1 (or the pseudogene TRBV3-2) and TRBJ2-1; 15 bases are shared with TRBD2. Looked up from germline, CDR1 is LGHDT and CDR2 is YNNKEL (reference sequence). The CDR3 is made up of 15 amino acids. Germline trimming cut 4 bases from V and 7 bases from J; bases unmatched to any gene: 2. CDR3: CASSPGTSGRNEQFF. CDR3 sequence (DNA): TGTGCCAGCAGCCCCGGGACTAGCGGGAGGAATGAGCAGTTCTTC.

J is TRBJ2-7 and V is TRBV4-1; perhaps TRBD1 as D (6 bases). This CDR3 is built from 15 residues. Germline V CDR1 and CDR2: MGHRA, YSYEKL. The V gene lost 5 bases and the J gene lost 0 bases, with 14 bases spanning the gap. In nucleotides, the CDR3 is TGCGCCAGCAGCGTCCGGGACACCTCCTCCTACGAGCAGTACTTC. Translation gives CASSVRDTSSYEQYF.

This chain connects TRBV29-1 to TRBJ1-2, with 7 bases aligning to TRBD1. V dropped 4 bases and J dropped 4; count of bases not matched to a gene: 3. This CDR3 is built from 12 residues. The germline gives CDR1 SQVTM, CDR2 ANQGSEA. This CDR3 is CSVVEGAYGYTF. In DNA, the CDR3 is TGCAGCGTTGTGGAGGGGGCCTATGGCTACACCTTC. The entire variable domain, with the rest obtained from reference TRBV29-1 and TRBJ1-2, is as follows: SAVISQKPSRDICQRGTSLTIQCQVDSQVTMMFWYRQQPGQSLTLIATANQGSEATYESGFVIDKFPISRPNLTFSTLTVSNMSPEDSSIYLCSVVEGAYGYTFGSGTRLTVV.

Written as DNA, the CDR3 is TGTGCCAGCAGCTTATCGAAGGGGTTGAGTGAAAAACTGTTTTTT. Translated: CASSLSKGLSEKLFF. V usage is TRBV11-2 and J usage is TRBJ1-4; D possibly corresponds to TRBD1 (5 bases). Germline V gene lookup returns CDR1 SGHAT and CDR2 FQNNGV. The V and J ends lost 2 bases and 7 bases respectively, with 14 bases between them. This CDR3 is 15 amino acids long. Together with reference TRBV11-2 and TRBJ1-4, the CDR3 gives the full variable domain: EAGVAQSPRYKIIEKRQSVAFWCNPISGHATLYWYQQILGQGPKLLIQFQNNGVVDDSQLPKDRFSAERLKGVDSTLKIQPAKLEDSAVYLCASSLSKGLSEKLFFGSGTQLSVL.

The V gene is TRBV6-2 or TRBV6-3, the J gene TRBJ2-5; weak D call: TRBD1 (5 bases). With 5 bases removed from V and 2 bases from J, the gap between germline ends came to 24 bases. The CDR3 runs 18 residues. Per the germline V gene, CDR1 is MNHEY and CDR2 is SVGEGT. The CDR3 loop reads CASSTLGASPIIQETQYF. CDR3 bases: TGTGCCAGCAGTACCCTTGGGGCTAGTCCTATCATTCAAGAGACCCAGTACTTC.

V is TRBV28 and J is TRBJ2-7; a weak D match, TRBD1 (6 bases). V gave up 4 bases and J gave up 1 base, with 17 bases separating them. The CDR3 contains 16 residues. Per the germline V gene, CDR1 is MDHEN and CDR2 is SYDVKM. The CDR3 coding sequence is TGTGCCAGCAGTTGGTTCGGCAGGGGACGTTCCTACGAGCAGTACTTC. Protein: CASSWFGRGRSYEQYF.

CDR3 residues: CASSSGGGDYGYTF. As DNA, the CDR3 is TGTGCCAGCTCATCCGGGGGTGGTGACTATGGCTACACCTTC. The genes are TRBV18 and TRBJ1-2, with a weak D call TRBD1 (5 bases). The length of the CDR3 is 14 residues. V was shortened by 5 bases and J by 3 bases, with 13 bases between the two germline ends. CDR1 KGHSH and CDR2 LQKENI come from the germline V gene.

V is TRBV2 and J is TRBJ1-3, with D possibly being TRBD1 (6 bases). The CDR3 has 14 residues. Germline CDR1 SNHLY, CDR2 FYNNEI. The V end was cut by 7 bases, the J end by 2 bases, with 12 bases between. CDR3 DNA sequence: TGTGCCAGCATGATACAGGGAACTGGAAACACCATATATTTT. This sequence encodes CASMIQGTGNTIYF. Together with reference TRBV2 and TRBJ1-3, the CDR3 gives the full variable domain: EPEVTQTPSHQVTQMGQEVILRCVPISNHLYFYWYRQILGQKVEFLVSFYNNEISEKSEIFDDQFSVERPDGSNFTLKIRSTKLEDSAMYFCASMIQGTGNTIYFGEGSWLTVV.

The chain has TRBV3-1 (or the pseudogene TRBV3-2) and TRBJ2-1; 14 positions agree with TRBD2. The CDR3 spans 20 residues. Germline-derived CDR1 and CDR2 are LGHDT and YNNKEL (reference sequence). V trimming: 1 base; J trimming: 1 base; junction bases outside the gene matches: 9. CDR3 bases: TGTGCCAGCAGCCAAGTCGGGACTAGCGGGAGTATCCGGTCCTACAATGAGCAGTTCTTC. Residues: CASSQVGTSGSIRSYNEQFF.

CDR3 DNA: TGCGCCAGCAGCCCGCTAGCGGGAGCGGGTGAGCAGTTCTTC. Translation gives CASSPLAGAGEQFF. J is TRBJ2-1 and V is TRBV5-1; 10 nucleotides align to TRBD2. This CDR3 has 14 amino acids. V shed 4 bases, J shed 9 bases, and the junction held 7 bases outside the gene matches. The germline gives CDR1 SGHRS, CDR2 YFSETQ.

The V and J genes are TRBV30 and TRBJ1-6, with D perhaps TRBD1 (5 bases). Germline V gene sequence: CDR1 GTSNPN, CDR2 SVGIG (reference sequence). V was cut by 4 bases and J by 10 bases, with 14 bases left in between. The CDR3 length is 13 residues. CDR3 coding DNA: TGTGCCTGGACCCAGGGAAGGGGCTCACCCCTCCACTTT. Translated, it gives CAWTQGRGSPLHF.

The chain recombines TRBV4-2 with TRBJ1-6; TRBD1 matches 7 bases. Losses at the gene ends were 0 bases for V and 8 bases for J; bases not matched to a gene: 7. The CDR3 totals 16 residues. In germline, CDR1 is LGHNA, CDR2 YNFKEQ. The CDR3 sequence is CASSQDLRQGDSPLHF. The CDR3 DNA follows: TGTGCCAGCAGCCAAGACCTAAGACAGGGAGATTCACCCCTCCACTTT.

The chain combines TRBV5-1 with TRBJ1-2; 8 bases fit TRBD1. V shed 5 bases, J shed 6 bases, and the junction held 6 bases outside the gene matches. Per germline, CDR1 SGHRS and CDR2 YFSETQ. The length of the CDR3 is 13 residues. This CDR3 is CASRVTGEDGYTF. The CDR3 nucleotides are TGCGCCAGCAGGGTGACAGGGGAGGATGGCTACACCTTC.

This clone was detected a few times. The V call is TRBV20-1, the J call TRBJ2-1; tentative D call: TRBD2 (7 bases). Germline V gene data show CDR1 as DFQATT and CDR2 as SNEGSKA (reference sequence). V lost 3 bases to trimming and J lost 5 bases, with 20 bases between them. The CDR3 has 16 amino acids. The CDR3 here is CSASGQGRGYDNEQFF. The CDR3, as DNA: TGCAGTGCTAGTGGGCAGGGGCGGGGGTACGACAATGAGCAGTTCTTC.